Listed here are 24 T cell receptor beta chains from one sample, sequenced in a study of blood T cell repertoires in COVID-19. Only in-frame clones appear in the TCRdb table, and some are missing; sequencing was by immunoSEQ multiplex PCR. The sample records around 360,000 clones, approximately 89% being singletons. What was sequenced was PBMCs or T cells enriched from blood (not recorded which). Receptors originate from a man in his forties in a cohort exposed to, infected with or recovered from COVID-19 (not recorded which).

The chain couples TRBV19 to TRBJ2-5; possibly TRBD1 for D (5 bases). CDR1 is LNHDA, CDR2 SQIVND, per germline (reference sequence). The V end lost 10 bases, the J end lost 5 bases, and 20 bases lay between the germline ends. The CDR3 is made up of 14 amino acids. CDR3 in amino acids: CATNSGHPRETQYF. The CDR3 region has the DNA TGTGCCACCAATTCTGGACACCCAAGGGAGACCCAGTACTTC.

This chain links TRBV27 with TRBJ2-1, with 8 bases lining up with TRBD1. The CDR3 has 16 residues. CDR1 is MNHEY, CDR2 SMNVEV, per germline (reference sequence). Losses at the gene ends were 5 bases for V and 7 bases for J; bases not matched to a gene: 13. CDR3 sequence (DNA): TGTGCCAGCAGTCCCCTCGGGACAGGTCTCCGGAATGAGCAGTTCTTC. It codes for CASSPLGTGLRNEQFF.

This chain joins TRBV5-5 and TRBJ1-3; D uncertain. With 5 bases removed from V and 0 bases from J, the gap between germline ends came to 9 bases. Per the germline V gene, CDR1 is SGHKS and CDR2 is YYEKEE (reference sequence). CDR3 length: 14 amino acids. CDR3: CASRPDTSGNTIYF. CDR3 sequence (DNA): TGTGCCAGCAGACCTGACACCTCTGGAAACACCATATATTTT.

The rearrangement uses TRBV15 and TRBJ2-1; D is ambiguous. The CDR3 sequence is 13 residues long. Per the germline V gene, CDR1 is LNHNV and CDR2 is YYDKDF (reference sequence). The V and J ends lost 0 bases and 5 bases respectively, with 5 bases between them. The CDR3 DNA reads TGTGCCACCAGCAGAGATTATAACAATGAGCAGTTCTTC. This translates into CATSRDYNNEQFF.

CDR3 DNA sequence: TGTGCCAGCAGCTCGACAGGACAGGGCACTCATCAGCCCCAGCATTTT. It codes for CASSSTGQGTHQPQHF. J is TRBJ1-5 and V is TRBV28; 8 bases are shared with TRBD1. The CDR3 totals 16 residues. The germline gives CDR1 MDHEN, CDR2 SYDVKM. V dropped 6 bases and J dropped 5; count of bases not matched to a gene: 12.

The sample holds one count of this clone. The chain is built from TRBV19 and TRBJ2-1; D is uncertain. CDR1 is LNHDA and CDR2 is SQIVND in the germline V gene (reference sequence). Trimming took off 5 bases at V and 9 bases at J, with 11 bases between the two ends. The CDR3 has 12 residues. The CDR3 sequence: CASSASTGEQFF. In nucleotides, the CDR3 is TGTGCCAGTAGTGCGTCCACGGGTGAGCAGTTCTTC.

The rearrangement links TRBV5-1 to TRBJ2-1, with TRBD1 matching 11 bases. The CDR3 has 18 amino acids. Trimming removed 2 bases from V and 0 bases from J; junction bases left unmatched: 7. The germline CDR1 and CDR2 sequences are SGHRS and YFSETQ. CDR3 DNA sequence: TGCGCCAGCAGCTTCGGGACAGGGGGAGGGGGCTCCTACAATGAGCAGTTCTTC. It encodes CASSFGTGGGGSYNEQFF.

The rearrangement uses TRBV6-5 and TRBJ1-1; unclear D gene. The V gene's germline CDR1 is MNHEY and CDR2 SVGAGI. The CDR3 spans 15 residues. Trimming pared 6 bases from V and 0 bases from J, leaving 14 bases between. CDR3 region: CASSMERRMNTEAFF. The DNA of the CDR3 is TGTGCCAGCAGCATGGAGAGGAGGATGAACACTGAAGCTTTCTTT.

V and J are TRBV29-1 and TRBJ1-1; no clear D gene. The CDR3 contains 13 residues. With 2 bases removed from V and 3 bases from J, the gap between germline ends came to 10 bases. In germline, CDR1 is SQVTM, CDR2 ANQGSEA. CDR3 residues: CSVEPLQYTEAFF. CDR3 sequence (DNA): TGCAGCGTTGAACCCCTCCAGTACACTGAAGCTTTCTTT.

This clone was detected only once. The CDR3 DNA reads TGTGCCAGCAGTGAATGGGGGGGGTCGAGCACTGAAGCTTTCTTT. Its protein product is CASSEWGGSSTEAFF. The J gene is TRBJ1-1, the V gene TRBV28, with TRBD1 as a possible D gene (5 bases). Trimming took off 5 bases at V and 4 bases at J, with 17 bases between the two ends. Germline CDR1 and CDR2: MDHEN and SYDVKM. CDR3 length: 15 residues.

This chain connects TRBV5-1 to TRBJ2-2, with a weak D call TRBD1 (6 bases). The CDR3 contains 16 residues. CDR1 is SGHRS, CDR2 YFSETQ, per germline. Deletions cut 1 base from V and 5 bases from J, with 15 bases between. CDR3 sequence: CASSLYIQGLTGELFF. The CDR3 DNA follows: TGCGCCAGCAGCTTGTATATACAGGGTTTAACCGGGGAGCTGTTTTTT.

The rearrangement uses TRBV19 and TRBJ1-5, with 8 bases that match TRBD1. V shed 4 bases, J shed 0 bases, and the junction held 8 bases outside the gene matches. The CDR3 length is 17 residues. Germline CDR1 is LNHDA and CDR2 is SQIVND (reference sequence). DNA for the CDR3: TGTGCCAGTAGTAAACAAGGGACAGGAGCTAGCAATCAGCCCCAGCATTTT. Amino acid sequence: CASSKQGTGASNQPQHF.

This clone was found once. CDR3 sequence (DNA): TGTGCCACCAGCAGAGTCGAGACAATGAGGCAGTTCTTC. Its translation: CATSRVETMRQFF. The chain recombines TRBV15 with TRBJ2-1; D call uncertain. Trimming removed 1 base at V and 12 bases at J, with 13 bases between. The CDR3 sequence is 13 residues long. Per the germline V gene, CDR1 is LNHNV and CDR2 is YYDKDF (reference sequence). The entire variable domain, with the rest obtained from reference TRBV15 and TRBJ2-1, is as follows: DAMVIQNPRYQVTQFGKPVTLSCSQTLNHNVMYWYQQKSSQAPKLLFHYYDKDFNNEADTPDNFQSRRPNTSFCFLDIRSPGLGDTAMYLCATSRVETMRQFFGPGTRLTVL.

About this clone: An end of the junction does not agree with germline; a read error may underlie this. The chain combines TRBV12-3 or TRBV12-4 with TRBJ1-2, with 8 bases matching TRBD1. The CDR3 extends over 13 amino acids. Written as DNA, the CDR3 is TGTGCCAGCAGTTTAGTGGGACAGGTATCTCTTCCCTTC. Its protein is CASSLVGQVSLPF.

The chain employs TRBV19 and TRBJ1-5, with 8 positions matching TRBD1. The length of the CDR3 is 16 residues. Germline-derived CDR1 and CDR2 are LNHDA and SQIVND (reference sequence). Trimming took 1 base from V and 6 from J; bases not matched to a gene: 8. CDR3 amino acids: CASSIAGQGGGQPQHF. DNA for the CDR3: TGTGCCAGTAGTATAGCAGGACAGGGAGGAGGTCAGCCCCAGCATTTT.

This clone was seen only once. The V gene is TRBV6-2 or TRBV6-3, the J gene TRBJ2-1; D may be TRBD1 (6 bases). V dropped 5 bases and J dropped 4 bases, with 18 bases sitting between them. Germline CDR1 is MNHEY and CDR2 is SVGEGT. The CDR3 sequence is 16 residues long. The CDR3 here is CASSGLFQGYYNEQFF. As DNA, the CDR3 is TGTGCCAGCAGTGGGTTGTTCCAGGGGTATTACAATGAGCAGTTCTTC.

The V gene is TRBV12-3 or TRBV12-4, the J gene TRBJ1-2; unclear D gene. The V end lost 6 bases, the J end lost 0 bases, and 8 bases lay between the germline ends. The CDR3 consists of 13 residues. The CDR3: CASRSGTNYGYTF. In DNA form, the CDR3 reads TGTGCCAGCAGGTCCGGGACTAACTATGGCTACACCTTC.

This CDR3 is CASTRTGDLEKLFF. The CDR3 DNA reads as TGTGCCAGCACTCGGACAGGCGACCTTGAAAAACTGTTTTTT. The chain recombines TRBV6-6 with TRBJ1-4; 7 nucleotides agree with TRBD1. This CDR3 spans 14 amino acids. Trimming removed 7 bases from V and 7 bases from J; junction bases left unmatched: 9. Germline CDR1 is MNHNY and CDR2 is SVGAGI (reference sequence).

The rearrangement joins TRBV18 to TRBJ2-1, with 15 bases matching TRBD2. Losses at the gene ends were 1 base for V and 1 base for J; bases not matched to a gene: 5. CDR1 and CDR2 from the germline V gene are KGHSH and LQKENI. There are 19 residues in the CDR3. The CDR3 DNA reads TGTGCCAGCTCACCACGAGGACTAGCGGGAGGGGCTTCCTACAATGAGCAGTTCTTC. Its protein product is CASSPRGLAGGASYNEQFF.

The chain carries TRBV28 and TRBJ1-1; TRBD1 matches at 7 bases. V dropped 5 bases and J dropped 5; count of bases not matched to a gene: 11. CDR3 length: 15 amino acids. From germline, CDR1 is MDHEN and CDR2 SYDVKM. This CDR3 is CASSTQGDRRTEAFF. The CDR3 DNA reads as TGTGCCAGCAGTACACAAGGGGACAGACGAACTGAAGCTTTCTTT.

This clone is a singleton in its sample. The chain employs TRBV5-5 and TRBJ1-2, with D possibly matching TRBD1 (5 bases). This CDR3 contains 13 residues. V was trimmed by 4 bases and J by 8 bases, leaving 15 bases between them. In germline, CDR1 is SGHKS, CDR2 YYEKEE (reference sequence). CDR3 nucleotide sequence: TGTGCCAGCAGCCAAGAGACAGCTCTCGGCTACACCTTC. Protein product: CASSQETALGYTF.

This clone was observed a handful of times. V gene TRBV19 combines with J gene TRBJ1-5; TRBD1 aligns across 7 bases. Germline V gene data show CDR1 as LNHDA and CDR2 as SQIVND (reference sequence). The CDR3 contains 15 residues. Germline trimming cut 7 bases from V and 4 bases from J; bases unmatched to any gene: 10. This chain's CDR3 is CASTPERGRNQPQHF. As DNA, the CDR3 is TGTGCCAGTACCCCCGAGAGGGGGCGGAATCAGCCCCAGCATTTT.

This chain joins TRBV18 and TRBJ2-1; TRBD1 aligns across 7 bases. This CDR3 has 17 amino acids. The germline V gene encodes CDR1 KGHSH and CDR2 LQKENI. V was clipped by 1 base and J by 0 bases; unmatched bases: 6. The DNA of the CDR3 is TGTGCCAGCTCACCACAATCAGGGGACAGCTCCTACAATGAGCAGTTCTTC. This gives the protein CASSPQSGDSSYNEQFF.

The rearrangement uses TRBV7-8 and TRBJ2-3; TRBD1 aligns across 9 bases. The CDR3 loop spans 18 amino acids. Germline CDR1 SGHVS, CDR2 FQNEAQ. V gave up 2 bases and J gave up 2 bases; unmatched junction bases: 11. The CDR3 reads CASSLIGTGTFYTDTQYF. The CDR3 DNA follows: TGTGCCAGCAGCTTAATTGGGACAGGGACCTTCTACACAGATACGCAGTATTTT. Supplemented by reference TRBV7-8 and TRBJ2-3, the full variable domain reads GAGVSQSPRYKVAKRGQDVALRCDPISGHVSLFWYQQALGQGPEFLTYFQNEAQLDKSGLPSDRFFAERPEGSVSTLKIQRTQQEDSAVYLCASSLIGTGTFYTDTQYFGPGTRLTVL.